A selection of T cell receptor beta chains follows, all from one sample in a study of cytomegalovirus exposure and HLA in healthy donors. Assay: immunoSEQ multiplex PCR; the TCRdb copy retains only in-frame clones and omits some. The profile covers 150,000 to 200,000 clones, with approximately 77% appearing a single time and around 3.6% taken by the ten largest. Sequencing was performed on PBMCs. Receptors originate from a man aged 35 to 55 in good health and CMV-seropositive. Both conserved end residues are part of each CDR3. A D gene is named only where the DNA matches it firmly. Clone size, where shown, is once, few, many, or a class for clones that have expanded.

V	J	D	size	DNA	CDR3
TRBV10-2	TRBJ2-3	-	-	TGCGCCAGCAGTGACGCCAGGGCGGCAGATACGCAGTATTTT	CASSDARAADTQYF
TRBV2	TRBJ1-5	-	few	TGTGCCAGCAGCAAAACCAGGGACAATCAGCCCCAGCATTTT	CASSKTRDNQPQHF
TRBV7-9	TRBJ2-3	-	-	TGTGCCAGCAGGGGTGCGGGGGATACGCAGTATTTT	CASRGAGDTQYF
TRBV6-1	TRBJ2-5	TRBD2	-	TGTGCCAGCAGTGAAGGGCAGGGCGGGGGGGAGACCCAGTACTTC	CASSEGQGGGETQYF
TRBV5-8	TRBJ2-2	-	-	TGTGCCAGCAGCCTGGACCGGTCCGGGGAGCTGTTTTTT	CASSLDRSGELFF
TRBV4-1	TRBJ1-5	-	-	TGCGCCAGCAGCCGGGGAACAGGGAGTCAGCCCCAGCATTTT	CASSRGTGSQPQHF
TRBV2	TRBJ1-5	TRBD1	-	TGTGCCAGCGGACAGGGGGCACCTCAGCCCCAGCATTTT	CASGQGAPQPQHF
TRBV9	TRBJ1-3	-	-	TGTGCCAGCAGCGTAGGGCAGGGAATGGCTGGAAACACCATATATTTT	CASSVGQGMAGNTIYF
TRBV27	TRBJ2-3	TRBD1	-	TGTGCCAGCAGTTGGCAGGGGGCAAATACGCAGTATTTT	CASSWQGANTQYF
TRBV19	TRBJ2-5	-	-	TGTGCCAGTAGTATACAGGGCCAGACCCAGTACTTC	CASSIQGQTQYF
TRBV29-1	TRBJ2-7	TRBD1	-	TGCAGCGGCGGGACAGGGGGCGAGTACGAGCAGTACTTC	CSGGTGGEYEQYF
TRBV11-2	TRBJ2-7	TRBD1	-	TGTGCCAGCAGCACCGGGACAGGAGCTTACGAGCAGTACTTC	CASSTGTGAYEQYF
TRBV2	TRBJ2-1	TRBD2	-	TGTGCCACCCGAGGGCGGCTAGCGGGGGGCAATGAGCAGTTCTTC	CATRGRLAGGNEQFF
TRBV5-4	TRBJ2-1	TRBD2	-	TGTGCCAGCAGCTTCGCGGGAGGGCATGGTGAGCAGTTCTTC	CASSFAGGHGEQFF
TRBV30	TRBJ2-1	TRBD2	-	TGTGCCTGGAGTAAGACTAGCGGGGGGTACAATGAGCAGTTCTTC	CAWSKTSGGYNEQFF
TRBV5-4	TRBJ1-6	TRBD1	-	TGTGCCAGCAGCCAGGGACAGGGCCCCTATAATTCACCCCTCCACTTT	CASSQGQGPYNSPLHF
TRBV19	TRBJ2-5	-	-	TGTGCCAGTAGTACAGCGGTGCAAGAGACCCAGTACTTC	CASSTAVQETQYF
TRBV6-1	TRBJ2-5	TRBD2	-	TGTGCCAGCAGTGAGGAAGGACTAGCGGGGGTTCTGAGAGGGGAGACCCAGTACTTC	CASSEEGLAGVLRGETQYF
TRBV28	TRBJ1-2	-	-	TGTGCCAGCAGTTTACGGGATAACTATGGCTACACCTTC	CASSLRDNYGYTF
TRBV6-1	TRBJ2-1	-	-	TGTGCCAGCAGTGAGGGGAGGGGGGCCAATGAGCAGTTCTTC	CASSEGRGANEQFF
TRBV6-1	TRBJ1-1	TRBD1	-	TGTGCCAGCAGTGGAGGGACAGGGCATTTCACTGAAGCTTTCTTT	CASSGGTGHFTEAFF
TRBV18	TRBJ2-3	-	-	TGTGCCAGCTCACCCTTAGGAGCAGGGGAGGATACGCAGTATTTT	CASSPLGAGEDTQYF
TRBV5-4	TRBJ2-3	TRBD2	-	TGTGCCAGCAGCCCGCGGGGGGAGGATACGCAGTATTTT	CASSPRGEDTQYF
TRBV28	TRBJ2-7	TRBD1	-	TGTGCCAGCAGTTTAGGGATAGAGACAGGGGGTGTCACGTACTCCTACGAGCAGTACTTC	CASSLGIETGGVTYSYEQYF
TRBV7-8	TRBJ1-3	-	once	TGTGCCAGCAGCTTAGCAAGGCGGGGTACTGGAAACACCATATATTTT	CASSLARRGTGNTIYF
TRBV28	TRBJ1-5	-	-	TGTGCCAGCAGCCTTGTAGGGGATAGCAATCAGCCCCAGCATTTT	CASSLVGDSNQPQHF
TRBV7-6	TRBJ1-4	-	-	TGTGCCAGCAGCCCCACTCCTAACGGGGAAAAACTGTTTTTT	CASSPTPNGEKLFF
TRBV7-9	TRBJ2-1	-	-	TGTGCCAGCAGCCACGGAGGGGGCGGCAATGAGCAGTTCTTC	CASSHGGGGNEQFF
TRBV6-6	TRBJ1-5	-	-	TGTGCCAGCAGTTCGTCGGTTGATCAGCCCCAGCATTTT	CASSSSVDQPQHF
TRBV29-1	TRBJ2-1	-	few	TGCAGCGTTCACCCCGGGGAGCGGGAGCAGTTCTTC	CSVHPGEREQFF
TRBV6-5	TRBJ1-1	-	-	TGTGCCAGCAGTTCCGACAGGTTCGAAGCTTTCTTT	CASSSDRFEAFF
TRBV19	TRBJ2-3	TRBD2	-	TGTGCCAGTAGTATCACTAGCGGGACAGATACGCAGTATTTT	CASSITSGTDTQYF
TRBV6-5	TRBJ2-3	-	-	TGTGCCAGCCAGGCCGCAGATACGCAGTATTTT	CASQAADTQYF
TRBV19	TRBJ2-3	TRBD2	-	TGTGCCAGTAGTCCCCCTAGGGGACTAACAAGCACAGATACGCAGTATTTT	CASSPPRGLTSTDTQYF
TRBV5-1	TRBJ1-6	-	-	TGCGCCAGCAGCTTGGAGTGGACAGTTAATTCACCCCTCCACTTT	CASSLEWTVNSPLHF
TRBV4-1	TRBJ2-5	-	-	TGCGCCAGCAGCCAAGCCCCGGAGGGGACCCAGTACTTC	CASSQAPEGTQYF
TRBV9	TRBJ2-7	TRBD1	-	TGTGCCAGCAGTCAGGACAGGGCTCCCTACGAGCAGTACTTC	CASSQDRAPYEQYF
TRBV19	TRBJ2-7	TRBD1	-	TGTGCCAGTAGCAAGTCCGGGACAGGGCTCTACGAGCAGTACTTC	CASSKSGTGLYEQYF